This TCR beta chain was captured in a study of blood T cell repertoires in COVID-19. Deletions cut 6 bases from V and 4 bases from J, with 13 bases between. Germline V gene lookup returns CDR1 SEHNR and CDR2 FQNEAQ (reference sequence). There are 14 residues in the CDR3. In the authors' methods: Counts of nucleated cells, estimated from reference gene primer amplification, were obtained. This table comes from immunoSEQ multiplex PCR, and its TCRdb copy is limited to in-frame clones, with some not included. That table supplies the V and J calls and clone size; D and trimming were determined from the DNA. There are approximately 180,000 clones in the sample; approximately 83% occur only once, and over 2.5% lies in the top ten.

The sequence derives from a man aged 55 to 70 with acute or convalescent COVID-19. V gene TRBV7-9 combines with J gene TRBJ1-3; TRBD1 might be the D (5 bases). The source material was peripheral blood. CDR3 sequence reads: CASSQGAWGNTIYF. The DNA of the CDR3 is TGTGCCAGCAGTCAAGGGGCCTGGGGAAACACCATATATTTT.